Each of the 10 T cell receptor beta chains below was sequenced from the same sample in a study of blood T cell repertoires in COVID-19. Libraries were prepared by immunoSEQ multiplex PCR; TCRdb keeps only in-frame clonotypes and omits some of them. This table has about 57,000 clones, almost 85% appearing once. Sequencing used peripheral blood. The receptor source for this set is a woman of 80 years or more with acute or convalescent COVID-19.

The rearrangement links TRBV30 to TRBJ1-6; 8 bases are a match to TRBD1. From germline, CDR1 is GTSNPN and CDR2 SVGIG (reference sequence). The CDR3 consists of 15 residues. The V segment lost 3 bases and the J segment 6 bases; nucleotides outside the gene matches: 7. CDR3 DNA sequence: TGTGCCTGGAGAGGGGTGACAGGGGTTAATTCACCCCTCCACTTT. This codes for CAWRGVTGVNSPLHF. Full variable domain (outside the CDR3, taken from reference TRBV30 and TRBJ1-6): SQTIHQWPATLVQPVGSPLSLECTVEGTSNPNLYWYRQAAGRGLQLLFYSVGIGQISSEVPQNLSASRPQDRQFILSSKKLLLSDSGFYLCAWRGVTGVNSPLHFGNGTRLTVT.

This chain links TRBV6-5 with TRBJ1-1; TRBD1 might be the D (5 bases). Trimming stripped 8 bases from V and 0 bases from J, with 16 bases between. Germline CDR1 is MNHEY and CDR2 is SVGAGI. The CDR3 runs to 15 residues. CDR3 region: CASSGGGTMNTEAFF. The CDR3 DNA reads TGTGCCAGCTCGGGGGGAGGTACCATGAACACTGAAGCTTTCTTT.

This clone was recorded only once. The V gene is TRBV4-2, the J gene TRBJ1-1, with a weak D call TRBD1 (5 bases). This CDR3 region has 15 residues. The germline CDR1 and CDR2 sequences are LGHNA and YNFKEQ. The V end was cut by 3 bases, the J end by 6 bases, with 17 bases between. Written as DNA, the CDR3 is TGTGCCAGCAGCCATTTCCGGGACTGGGTCTCTGAAGCTTTCTTT. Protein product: CASSHFRDWVSEAFF.

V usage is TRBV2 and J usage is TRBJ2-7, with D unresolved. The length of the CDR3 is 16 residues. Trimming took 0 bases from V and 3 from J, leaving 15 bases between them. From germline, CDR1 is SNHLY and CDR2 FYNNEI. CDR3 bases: TGTGCCAGCAGTGAAGCTGGTTGGGTACAGCACTACGAGCAGTACTTC. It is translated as CASSEAGWVQHYEQYF. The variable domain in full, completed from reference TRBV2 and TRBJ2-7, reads EPEVTQTPSHQVTQMGQEVILRCVPISNHLYFYWYRQILGQKVEFLVSFYNNEISEKSEIFDDQFSVERPDGSNFTLKIRSTKLEDSAMYFCASSEAGWVQHYEQYFGPGTRLTVT.

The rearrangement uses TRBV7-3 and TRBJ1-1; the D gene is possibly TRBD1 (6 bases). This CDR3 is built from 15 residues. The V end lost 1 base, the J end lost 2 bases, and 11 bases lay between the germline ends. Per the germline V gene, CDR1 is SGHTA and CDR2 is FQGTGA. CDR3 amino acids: CASSLMGTLNTEAFF. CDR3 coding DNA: TGTGCCAGCAGCTTAATGGGGACACTAAACACTGAAGCTTTCTTT.

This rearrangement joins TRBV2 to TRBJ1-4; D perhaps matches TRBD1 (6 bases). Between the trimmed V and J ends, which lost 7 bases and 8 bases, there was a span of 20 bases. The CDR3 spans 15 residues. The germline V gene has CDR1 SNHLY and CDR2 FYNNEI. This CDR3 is CASNQDSQIREKLFF. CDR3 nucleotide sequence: TGTGCCAGCAACCAGGACAGCCAGATTAGGGAAAAACTGTTTTTT.

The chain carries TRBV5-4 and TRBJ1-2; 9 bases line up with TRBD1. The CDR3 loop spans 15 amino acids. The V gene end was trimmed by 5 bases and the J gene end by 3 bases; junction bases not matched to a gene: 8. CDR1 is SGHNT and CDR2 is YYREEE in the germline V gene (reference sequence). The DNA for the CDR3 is TGTGCCAGCAGTCGGGACAGGGTCGGGTACTATGGCTACACCTTC. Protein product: CASSRDRVGYYGYTF.

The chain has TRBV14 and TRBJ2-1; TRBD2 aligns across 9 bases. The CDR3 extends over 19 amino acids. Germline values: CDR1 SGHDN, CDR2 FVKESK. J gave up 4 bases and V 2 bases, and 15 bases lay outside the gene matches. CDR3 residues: CASSQTMAGGRHFYNEQFF. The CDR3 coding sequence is TGTGCCAGCAGCCAAACGATGGCGGGAGGGCGACATTTTTACAATGAGCAGTTCTTC. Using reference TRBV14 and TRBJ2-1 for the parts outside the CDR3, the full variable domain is EAGVTQFPSHSVIEKGQTVTLRCDPISGHDNLYWYRRVMGKEIKFLLHFVKESKQDESGMPNNRFLAERTGGTYSTLKVQPAELEDSGVYFCASSQTMAGGRHFYNEQFFGPGTRLTVL.

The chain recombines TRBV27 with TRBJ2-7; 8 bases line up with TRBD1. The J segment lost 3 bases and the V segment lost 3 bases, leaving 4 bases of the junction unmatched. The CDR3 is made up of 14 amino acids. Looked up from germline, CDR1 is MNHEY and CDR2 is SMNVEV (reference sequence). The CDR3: CASSFQGAVYEQYF. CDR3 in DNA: TGTGCCAGCAGTTTTCAGGGGGCAGTCTACGAGCAGTACTTC.

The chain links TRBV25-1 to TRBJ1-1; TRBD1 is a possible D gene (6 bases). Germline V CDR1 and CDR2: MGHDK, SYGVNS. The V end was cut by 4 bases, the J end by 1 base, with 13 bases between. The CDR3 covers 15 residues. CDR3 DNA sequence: TGTGCCAGCAGTGGCAACAGGGAAGGGAACACTGAAGCTTTCTTT. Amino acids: CASSGNREGNTEAFF.